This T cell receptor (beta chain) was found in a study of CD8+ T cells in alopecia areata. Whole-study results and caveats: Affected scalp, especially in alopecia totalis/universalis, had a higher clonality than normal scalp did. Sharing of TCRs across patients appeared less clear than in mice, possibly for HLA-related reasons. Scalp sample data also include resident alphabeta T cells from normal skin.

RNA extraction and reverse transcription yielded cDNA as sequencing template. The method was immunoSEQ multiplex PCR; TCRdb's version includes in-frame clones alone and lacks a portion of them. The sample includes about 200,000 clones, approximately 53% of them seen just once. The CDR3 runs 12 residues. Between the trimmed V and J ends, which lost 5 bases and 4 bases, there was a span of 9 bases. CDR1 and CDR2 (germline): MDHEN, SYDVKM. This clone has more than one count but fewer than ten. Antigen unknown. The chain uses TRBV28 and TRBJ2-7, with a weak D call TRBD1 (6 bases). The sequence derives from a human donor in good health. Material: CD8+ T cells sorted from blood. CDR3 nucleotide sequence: TGTGCCAGCAGTGCCAGGGGTTACGAGCAGTACTTC. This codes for CASSARGYEQYF.